These 12 T cell receptor beta chains originate from one sample sequenced in a study of regulatory T cells in long-lasting Graves disease. Relying on iRepertoire HTBI primers and Arm-PCR of CDR3 regions, the team built TCR beta libraries. MiXCR, run by TCRdb on the multiplex PCR reads, gives a single entry per CDR3 protein. The table shows 700,000 or so distinct CDR3 sequences, with around 30% occurring only once. Indicated time point: persistent/refractory GD, antithyroid drugs over 5 years with positive TRAb. With RNA extracted from PBMCs as input, the TCR library was made. The sample in question was peripheral blood mononuclear cells (PBMCs), obtained when the disease was refractory, from a patient treated with antithyroid drugs. The receptor source for this set is a female donor with Graves disease.

This clonotype was seen a handful of times. The rearrangement uses TRBV18 and TRBJ1-5; 8 bases agree with TRBD1. The CDR3 consists of 16 residues. Unmatched junction bases numbered 4, after V lost 2 bases and J lost 1 base. Germline V gives CDR1 KGHSH, CDR2 LQKENI. The CDR3: CASSPGQGASNQPQHF. For the CDR3, the DNA is TGTGCCAGCTCACCAGGGCAGGGGGCGAGCAATCAGCCCCAGCATTTT.

This rearrangement joins TRBV10-3 to TRBJ1-4; D might be TRBD1 (5 bases). The CDR3 is 12 residues long. V was cut by 9 bases and J by 7 bases, with 12 bases left in between. Per germline, CDR1 ENHRY and CDR2 SYGVKD. The chain's CDR3 is CAISQGREKLFF. CDR3 nucleotide sequence: TGTGCCATAAGCCAGGGACGTGAAAAACTGTTTTTT.

This clonotype has just a few counts. CDR3 nucleotides: TGCGCCAGCAGCTTGGAGAACTTGGGTGAAGCTTTCTTT. Protein: CASSLENLGEAFF. The rearrangement joins TRBV5-1 to TRBJ1-1; D is uncertain. Per the germline V gene, CDR1 is SGHRS and CDR2 is YFSETQ. The CDR3 consists of 13 residues. The V gene lost 0 bases and the J gene lost 7 bases, with 10 bases spanning the gap.

CDR3 protein: CASSLDRARETQYF. The CDR3 DNA follows: TGTGCCAGCAGCCTCGACAGGGCGCGGGAGACCCAGTACTTC. V and J are TRBV25-1 and TRBJ2-5; the match to TRBD1 covers 7 bases. Looked up from germline, CDR1 is MGHDK and CDR2 is SYGVNS. With 6 bases clipped from V and 5 bases from J, the junction kept 9 bases outside the gene matches. The CDR3 length is 14 residues.

The chain employs TRBV11-3 and TRBJ2-1; a possible D gene is TRBD2 (6 bases). Trimming removed 8 bases at V and 4 bases at J, with 12 bases between. Germline assignment: CDR1 SGHNT and CDR2 YENEEA. The CDR3 has 13 residues. CDR3: CASAGRGYNEQFF. The CDR3 nucleotides are TGTGCCAGCGCGGGGCGGGGATACAATGAGCAGTTCTTC.

The chain combines TRBV30 with TRBJ1-1; D is undetermined. The CDR3 is 13 residues long. V lost 1 base and J lost 0, with 6 bases in between. Germline V lookup: CDR1 GTSNPN, CDR2 SVGIG (reference sequence). In DNA, the CDR3 is TGTGCCTGGAGTGGCGACGTGAACACTGAAGCTTTCTTT. Encoded protein: CAWSGDVNTEAFF.

V usage is TRBV29-1 and J usage is TRBJ1-1, with unresolved D. The CDR3 is made up of 12 amino acids. The V end lost 6 bases, the J end lost 0 bases, and 8 bases lay between the germline ends. Germline assignment: CDR1 SQVTM and CDR2 ANQGSEA. In nucleotides, the CDR3 is TGCAGCGTGGACGAAATGAACACTGAAGCTTTCTTT. Translation: CSVDEMNTEAFF.

The genes are TRBV9 and TRBJ1-4; no firm D call. The CDR3 is 15 amino acids. Germline assignment: CDR1 SGDLS and CDR2 YYNGEE. Trimming removed 2 bases from V and 8 bases from J, with 16 bases in between. This chain's CDR3 is CASSVNEGVGEKLFF. CDR3 nucleotides: TGTGCCAGCAGCGTTAATGAGGGAGTCGGGGAAAAACTGTTTTTT.

This clonotype was detected only a few times. This rearrangement joins TRBV7-2 to TRBJ2-7, with 11 bases identical to TRBD2. V lost 2 bases, J lost 3 bases, and 6 bases stayed unmatched. CDR3 length equals 16 residues. CDR1 SGHTA and CDR2 FQGNSA come from the germline V gene. The chain's CDR3 is CASSLLGLADYYEQYF. The CDR3 DNA reads as TGTGCCAGCAGCTTATTGGGACTAGCGGACTACTACGAGCAGTACTTC.

The sample holds a few counts of this clonotype. V and J are TRBV11-2 and TRBJ1-2; D unclear. The germline V and J ends were trimmed by 4 bases and 8 bases, with 17 bases remaining between them. Germline CDR1 SGHAT, CDR2 FQNNGV. This CDR3 contains 14 residues. Here the CDR3 reads CASSSRERSRGYTF. CDR3 DNA: TGTGCCAGCAGCTCCAGAGAGAGGTCTCGGGGCTACACCTTC. Full variable domain (outside the CDR3, taken from reference TRBV11-2 and TRBJ1-2): EAGVAQSPRYKIIEKRQSVAFWCNPISGHATLYWYQQILGQGPKLLIQFQNNGVVDDSQLPKDRFSAERLKGVDSTLKIQPAKLEDSAVYLCASSSRERSRGYTFGSGTRLTVV.

This chain links TRBV6-1 with TRBJ1-2; the D gene is possibly TRBD1 (5 bases). V dropped 4 bases and J dropped 2 bases, with 14 bases sitting between them. The CDR3 length is 15 residues. Per germline, CDR1 MNHNS and CDR2 SASEGT. The CDR3 region is CASSGGRRENYGYTF. CDR3 nucleotide sequence: TGTGCCAGCAGTGGGGGACGCCGGGAGAACTATGGCTACACCTTC.

This clonotype was observed a few times. V and J are TRBV3-1 and TRBJ2-7; tentatively, D is TRBD2 (6 bases). The germline gives CDR1 LGHDT, CDR2 YNNKEL (reference sequence). The CDR3 is made up of 14 amino acids. The germline V and J ends were trimmed by 4 bases and 0 bases, with 10 bases remaining between them. The CDR3 loop is CASSRGTDSYEQYF. The CDR3 DNA follows: TGTGCCAGCAGCCGCGGGACGGACTCCTACGAGCAGTACTTC.